This T cell receptor beta chain was identified during a study of technical replicates of blood from several donors. Produced via immunoSEQ multiplex PCR; TCRdb's table is partial and in-frame only. The sample records over 9,000 clones, roughly 91% being singletons. The CDR3 loop spans 13 amino acids. V was trimmed by 2 bases and J by 4 bases, leaving 8 bases between them. From germline, CDR1 is PRHDT and CDR2 FYEKMQ (reference sequence). This chain links TRBV13 with TRBJ1-1, with D tentatively TRBD1 (5 bases). The sequenced sample was PBMCs. This clonotype was sampled from a human donor in good health. The CDR3: CASSLQGGTEAFF. CDR3 nucleotide sequence: TGTGCCAGCAGCTTACAGGGAGGCACTGAAGCTTTCTTT.